The TCR beta chain described here comes from a study of control samples from healthy donors and cancer patients. TCRdb keeps only in-frame clones here, not all; method: immunoSEQ multiplex PCR. The sample yields around 100,000 clones, 92% seen once. The CDR3 loop spans 13 amino acids. Germline-derived CDR1 and CDR2 are LGHNA and YNFKEQ. Trimming removed 1 base at V and 15 bases at J, with 16 bases between. The V call is TRBV4-2, the J call TRBJ2-1, with D possibly called TRBD1 or TRBD2 (5 bases each). The material sequenced was blood. The clonotype was recovered from a woman aged 18-29 years in good health. The CDR3 protein is CASSQAIGTRRFF. The CDR3 nucleotides are TGTGCCAGCAGCCAAGCCATCGGGACCAGACGGTTCTTC.